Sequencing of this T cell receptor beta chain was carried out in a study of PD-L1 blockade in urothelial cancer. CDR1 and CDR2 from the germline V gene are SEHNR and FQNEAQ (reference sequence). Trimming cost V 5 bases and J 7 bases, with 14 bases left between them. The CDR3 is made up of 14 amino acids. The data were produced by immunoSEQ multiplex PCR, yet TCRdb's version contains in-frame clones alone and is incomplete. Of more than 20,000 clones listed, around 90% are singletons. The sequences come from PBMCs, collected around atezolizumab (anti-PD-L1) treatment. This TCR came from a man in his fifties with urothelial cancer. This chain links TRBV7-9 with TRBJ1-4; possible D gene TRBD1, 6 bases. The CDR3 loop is CASSRTGMGEKLFF. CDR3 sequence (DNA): TGTGCCAGCAGCAGAACAGGGATGGGTGAAAAACTGTTTTTT.